This T cell receptor beta chain derives from a study of cytomegalovirus exposure and HLA in healthy donors. In the PCR, 60 Vbeta and 13 Jbeta primers were used. Sequenced by immunoSEQ multiplex PCR; TCRdb stores in-frame clones only, minus some. The sample lists 200,000 to 250,000 clones, around 77% occurring once. With 7 bases removed from V and 3 bases from J, the gap between germline ends came to 13 bases. The CDR3 extends over 13 amino acids. The germline gives CDR1 MNHNY, CDR2 SVGAGI (reference sequence). Source material: PBMCs. The genes are TRBV6-6 and TRBJ2-7, with D possibly being TRBD1 (5 bases). The sequence came from a woman between 25 and 40 years old in good health and CMV-seronegative. The CDR3 nucleotides are TGTGCCAGCACCTTAGGGGATCTCTACGAGCAGTACTTC. Its translation: CASTLGDLYEQYF.